These T cell receptor beta chains were read from a single sample in a study of blood T cell repertoires in COVID-19. TCRdb keeps only in-frame clones here, not all; method: immunoSEQ multiplex PCR. The sample records some 240,000 clones, roughly 76% being singletons. Sequenced input: peripheral blood. These receptors originate from a woman older than 75 with COVID-19, enrolled during active disease. Each CDR3 is given with its conserved first and last residue. Fields, in order: clone size, V gene, D gene, J gene, CDR3 protein, CDR3 DNA. D genes are given only for firm matches. Size tells how often a clone was seen (once, few, many) or the class of an expanded clone, and some rows leave it out.

NA	TRBV5-4	NA	TRBJ1-1	CASSSKAGGNTEAFF	TGTGCCAGCAGCTCTAAGGCGGGGGGGAACACTGAAGCTTTCTTT
NA	TRBV2	TRBD1	TRBJ2-7	CATGQERYEQYF	TGTGCCACCGGACAGGAGCGCTACGAGCAGTACTTC
NA	TRBV25-1	NA	TRBJ2-7	CASSEGPYEQYF	TGTGCCAGCAGTGAAGGGCCCTACGAGCAGTACTTC
NA	TRBV18	NA	TRBJ2-1	CASSPLLGDEQFF	TGTGCCAGCTCACCATTATTAGGAGACGAGCAGTTCTTC
NA	TRBV5-1	TRBD1	TRBJ1-4	CASSLGGSNEKLFF	TGCGCCAGCAGCTTAGGGGGCAGCAATGAAAAACTGTTTTTT
NA	TRBV29-1	TRBD1	TRBJ2-1	CSVERTGPGDEQFF	TGCAGCGTTGAACGGACAGGGCCTGGGGATGAGCAGTTCTTC
few	TRBV2	NA	TRBJ1-4	CASVQDTTLRGKLFF	TGTGCCAGTGTACAGGACACCACCCTTCGAGGAAAACTGTTTTTT
NA	TRBV6-5	NA	TRBJ2-7	CASRTQGYEQYF	TGTGCCAGCAGAACACAGGGCTACGAGCAGTACTTC
NA	TRBV23-1	NA	TRBJ1-2	CASSQFVSGYTF	TGCGCCAGCAGTCAATTTGTCAGTGGCTACACCTTC
NA	TRBV5-1	TRBD1	TRBJ1-6	CASSLGQGDNSPLHF	TGCGCCAGCAGCTTGGGACAGGGTGATAATTCACCCCTCCACTTT
NA	TRBV18	NA	TRBJ1-1	CASSPTQVDTEAFF	TGTGCCAGCTCACCGACACAGGTAGACACTGAAGCTTTCTTT
NA	TRBV5-1	TRBD1	TRBJ1-5	CASSLGGGVQPQHF	TGCGCCAGCAGCTTGGGAGGGGGCGTTCAGCCCCAGCATTTT
once	TRBV30	TRBD1	TRBJ1-5	CAWRRADRGNQPQHF	TGTGCCTGGAGGCGAGCGGACAGGGGAAATCAGCCCCAGCATTTT
NA	TRBV7-3	TRBD2	TRBJ2-1	CASSLGSGRASNEQFF	TGTGCCAGCAGCTTGGGTAGCGGGAGGGCCTCCAATGAGCAGTTCTTC
NA	TRBV7-2	NA	TRBJ2-7	CASRTGSYEQYF	TGTGCCAGCAGAACAGGGTCGTACGAGCAGTACTTC
NA	TRBV28	TRBD1	TRBJ2-3	CASGGQGLSTDTQYF	TGTGCCAGCGGGGGACAGGGGCTGAGCACAGATACGCAGTATTTT
NA	TRBV11-2	NA	TRBJ1-6	CASSSHPAGNSPLHF	TGTGCCAGCAGCTCCCATCCGGCCGGGAATTCACCCCTCCACTTT
NA	TRBV6-5	NA	TRBJ2-1	CASSPFGVGGNEQFF	TGTGCCAGCAGTCCCTTCGGAGTGGGGGGCAATGAGCAGTTCTTC
NA	TRBV14	NA	TRBJ2-1	CASSRRGGALMNEQFF	TGTGCCAGCAGCCGTCGTGGGGGGGCTCTGATGAATGAGCAGTTCTTC
NA	TRBV10-3	TRBD1	TRBJ1-1	CAISQGQGNTEAFF	TGTGCCATCAGCCAAGGACAGGGGAACACTGAAGCTTTCTTT
NA	TRBV18	NA	TRBJ2-5	CASSRHPAETQYF	TGTGCCAGCTCGCGGCATCCAGCAGAGACCCAGTACTTC
NA	TRBV6-2/TRBV6-3	NA	TRBJ2-5	CASSRGGLLQETQYF	TGTGCCAGCAGTCGAGGCGGGCTGCTGCAAGAGACCCAGTACTTC
NA	TRBV7-8	NA	TRBJ1-5	CASSLEGAIFRQPQHF	TGTGCCAGCAGCTTAGAAGGGGCGATTTTTCGTCAGCCCCAGCATTTT
NA	TRBV30	NA	TRBJ2-7	CAWSGGDMQYF	TGTGCCTGGAGTGGAGGGGACATGCAGTACTTC
few	TRBV24-1	TRBD2	TRBJ2-7	CATSPAGRAHEQYF	TGTGCCACCAGCCCTGCCGGGAGGGCCCACGAGCAGTACTTC
once	TRBV6-2/TRBV6-3	TRBD2	TRBJ2-7	CASTPLGGAYEQYF	TGTGCCAGCACCCCCCTCGGGGGGGCCTACGAGCAGTACTTC
few	TRBV28	TRBD1	TRBJ1-2	CASSGTGSVLYGYTF	TGTGCCAGCAGTGGGACAGGGAGTGTCCTTTACGGCTACACCTTC
NA	TRBV6-2/TRBV6-3	TRBD1	TRBJ1-5	CASSYHRGQGWGGNQPQHF	TGTGCCAGCAGTTACCATCGGGGACAGGGATGGGGGGGCAATCAGCCCCAGCATTTT